Sequencing of this T cell receptor (beta chain) was carried out in a study of blood T cell repertoires in COVID-19 (dated by TCRdb to 2018 to 2021). General notes on the study: Samples from collaborators originated in the United States, Italy and Spain and spanned both the acute and convalescent phases of COVID-19. The material from the prospective study consisted of cDNA or gDNA derived from T cells, B-cell-depleted T cells, or PBMCs. Subjects who had been exposed to COVID-19, were actively infected with it, or had recovered from it provided the deeply sampled blood TCRbeta repertoires that made up the dataset. The repertoires were made available in a free public database intended to serve as a resource for research on the immune response to SARS-CoV-2. Samples came from the ongoing ImmuneRACE study (first 160 participants) plus 1,254 subjects from 6 global collaborators. Nearly every sample came with metadata listing a de-identified subject ID, COVID-19 status, age in years and sex. Where available, HLA class I and class II types were obtained from metadata supplied by the sample provider rather than from assay-based typing. Study-wide findings and limitations: The quantity of clinical and demographic metadata differed by source and by participant and was supplied without curation.

Via the germline V gene (reference sequence), CDR1 is LGHDT and CDR2 YNNKEL. From cysteine to phenylalanine, the CDR3 is 15 amino acids long. Left in the record is the CDR3 DNA by itself, 45 bases read in frame from the first base. At the junction V is shortened by 1 base and J by 8 bases; bases outside the gene matches: 9. A note on this clone: Its antigen is not yet known. Qualities for individual bases were not recorded, and no much larger clone is one base off.

TCRbeta CDR3 regions were amplified from genomic DNA by means of the immunoSEQ Assay, a bias-controlled multiplex PCR. The study's processing was this. The number of nucleated cells in each sample was estimated by amplification of reference gene primers within the assay. To quantify the absolute abundance of each unique TCRbeta CDR3 rearrangement, sequence reads were collapsed and filtered. For each sample, productive Simpson clonality was calculated by taking the square root of Simpson's diversity index across productive rearrangements. TCRdb took this table from immuneACCESS and kept in-frame rearrangements with V and J called. Such tables lack part of the clones; where checked against another copy, unresolved V genes explain under half of the gap, and the rest is unexplained. V and J calls plus clone size are reproduced from that table; the DNA served to infer D and trimming. The sample table holds approximately 160,000 clones, of which roughly 84% were seen once. The top ten constitute 5.5% to 8% of the sample.

Collaborating institutions collected whole blood in K2EDTA tubes following their own protocols. Collaborator samples were shipped for TCRbeta analysis as frozen whole blood, isolated PBMCs, or DNA extracted from either sample type. This clonotype was obtained from a woman aged 50 to 60 in a cohort sampled during active or convalescent COVID-19. The chain joins TRBV3-1 (or the pseudogene TRBV3-2) to TRBJ1-2; TRBD1 lines up with 8 middle nucleotides. The specimen sequenced was peripheral blood. The CDR3 has the sequence CASSQVGTGSSGYTF. The nucleotide sequence reads TGTGCCAGCAGCCAAGTGGGGACAGGTTCGTCCGGCTACACCTTC.